The rows below give T cell receptor beta chains drawn from one sample of a study of cytotoxic CD8 clonotypes in ibrutinib-treated CLL. TCRdb's table, derived via immunoSEQ multiplex PCR, lists solely in-frame clones and lacks some. The sample includes some 310,000 clones, 80% of them seen just once. The sample consisted of PBMCs, taken before ibrutinib treatment. The receptors here all came from a human donor with chronic lymphocytic leukemia. CDR3s include the opening cysteine and the closing phenylalanine or tryptophan. D genes are given only for firm matches.

j_call v_call d_call cdr3_nt cdr3_aa
TRBJ2-1 TRBV14 NA TGTGCCAGCAGCCAAGATTGGGATAAGGGCTACAATGAGCAGTTCTTC CASSQDWDKGYNEQFF
TRBJ2-5 TRBV6-5 NA TGTGCCAGCAGTTACTCGGCTAGCGTAGAGACCCAGTACTTC CASSYSASVETQYF
TRBJ2-7 TRBV11-2 TRBD2 TGTGCCAGCAGCATCAGCGCGCTAGCGGGATCCTACGAGCAGTACTTC CASSISALAGSYEQYF
TRBJ2-1 TRBV19 NA TGTGCCAGTAGTATCCTATTGCTCGGGACTTCGTTTCACTTCTTC CASSILLLGTSFHFF
TRBJ2-7 TRBV29-1 TRBD1 TGCAGCGTGGACAGGGGGCCTCGGGAGCAGTACTTC CSVDRGPREQYF
TRBJ2-1 TRBV6-5 TRBD1 TGTGCCAGCAGACGGACAGGGGACAAGCAGTTCTTC CASRRTGDKQFF
TRBJ2-1 TRBV29-1 NA TGCAGCGTTGAAGGGAAAAGCTCCTACAATGAGCAGTTCTTC CSVEGKSSYNEQFF
TRBJ1-2 TRBV15 NA TGTGCCACCAGCAGACACCCTGACGGGATCTATGGCTACACCTTC CATSRHPDGIYGYTF
TRBJ2-7 TRBV4-1 NA TGCGCCAGCAGCCAAGCCCACTCCGGGACCGCGGCCTACGAGCAGTACTTC CASSQAHSGTAAYEQYF
TRBJ1-1 TRBV7-8 NA TGTGCCAGCAGGGCCACGAGGACAGCGAACACTGAAGCTTTCTTT CASRATRTANTEAFF